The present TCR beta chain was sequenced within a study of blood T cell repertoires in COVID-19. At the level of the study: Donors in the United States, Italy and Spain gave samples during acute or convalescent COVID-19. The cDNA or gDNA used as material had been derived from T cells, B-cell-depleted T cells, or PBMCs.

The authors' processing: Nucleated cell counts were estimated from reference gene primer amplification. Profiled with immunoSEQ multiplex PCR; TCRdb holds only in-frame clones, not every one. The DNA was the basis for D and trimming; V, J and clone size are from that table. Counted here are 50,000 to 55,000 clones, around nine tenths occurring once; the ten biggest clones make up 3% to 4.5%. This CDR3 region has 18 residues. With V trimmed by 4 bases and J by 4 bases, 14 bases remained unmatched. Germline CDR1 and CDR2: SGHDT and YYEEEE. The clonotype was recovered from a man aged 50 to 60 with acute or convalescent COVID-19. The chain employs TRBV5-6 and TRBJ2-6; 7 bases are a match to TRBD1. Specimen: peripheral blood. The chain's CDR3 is CASSRSTGRLGGANVLTF. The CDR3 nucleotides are TGTGCCAGCAGCAGGTCGACAGGGCGCCTAGGAGGGGCCAACGTCCTGACTTTC. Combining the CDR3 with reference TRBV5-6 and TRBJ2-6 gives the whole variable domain DAGVTQSPTHLIKTRGQQVTLRCSPKSGHDTVSWYQQALGQGPQFIFQYYEEEERQRGNFPDRFSGHQFPNYSSELNVNALLLGDSALYLCASSRSTGRLGGANVLTFGAGSRLTVL.